The 16 T cell receptor beta chains below were found in one sample sequenced in a study of blood T cell repertoires in COVID-19. Sequencing was performed with immunoSEQ multiplex PCR; in TCRdb, only in-frame clones are kept and a portion is missing. The sample includes about 260,000 clones, approximately 86% of them seen just once. The sequencing sample was made of peripheral blood. The receptor source for this set is a man aged 40-49 years who had recovered from COVID-19.

This clone was seen once. The V and J genes are TRBV6-5 and TRBJ2-1, with TRBD1 matching over 8 bases. J was trimmed by 3 bases and V by 7 bases; bases with no gene match: 8. Germline CDR1 is MNHEY and CDR2 is SVGAGI. The CDR3 contains 15 residues. DNA for the CDR3: TGTGCCAGCAAAACCAGGACAGGGTTCTACAATGAGCAGTTCTTC. As protein: CASKTRTGFYNEQFF.

V gene TRBV7-9 combines with J gene TRBJ2-1, with 7 positions matching TRBD2. J was trimmed by 2 bases and V by 5 bases; bases with no gene match: 12. CDR3 length: 17 residues. CDR1 SEHNR and CDR2 FQNEAQ come from the germline V gene (reference sequence). CDR3: CASSEWAGVLAYNEQFF. DNA for the CDR3: TGTGCCAGCAGCGAGTGGGCGGGGGTCCTTGCCTACAATGAGCAGTTCTTC.

The chain carries TRBV6-6 and TRBJ2-7; weak D call: TRBD1 (6 bases). The germline V and J ends were trimmed by 8 bases and 5 bases, with 19 bases remaining between them. The CDR3 contains 14 residues. CDR1 is MNHNY and CDR2 is SVGAGI in the germline V gene (reference sequence). The CDR3 loop is CASSLRGFIDEQYF. The DNA of the CDR3 is TGTGCCAGCTCTTTGAGGGGGTTCATCGACGAGCAGTACTTC.

This rearrangement joins TRBV27 to TRBJ2-7, with a tentative D call TRBD2 (5 bases). V gave up 5 bases and J gave up 2 bases, with 10 bases separating them. Looked up from germline, CDR1 is MNHEY and CDR2 is SMNVEV (reference sequence). The CDR3 runs 13 residues. The CDR3 is CASSLIGAYEQYF. CDR3 nucleotides: TGTGCCAGCAGTCTCATCGGGGCCTACGAGCAGTACTTC.

This clone has only a few counts. CDR3 sequence (DNA): TGTGCCAGCAGCAATCAAGCGCAGGGGGTGAATCAGCCCCAGCATTTT. This sequence encodes CASSNQAQGVNQPQHF. The chain employs TRBV7-8 and TRBJ1-5, with 7 bases that match TRBD1. The germline CDR1 and CDR2 sequences are SGHVS and FQNEAQ. Trimming took 5 bases from V and 4 from J; bases not matched to a gene: 11. The CDR3 has 16 residues.

The chain joins TRBV6-5 to TRBJ1-2, with 7 bases aligning to TRBD1. Germline V lookup: CDR1 MNHEY, CDR2 SVGAGI. This CDR3 is 13 amino acids long. The ends lost 6 bases at V and 8 bases at J; junction bases unmatched: 9. CDR3 bases: TGTGCCAGCAGGCCCTTCGTGGGACAGGGCTACACCTTC. As protein: CASRPFVGQGYTF.

V and J are TRBV11-2 and TRBJ2-7; 8 positions agree with TRBD1. V gave up 0 bases and J gave up 2 bases; unmatched junction bases: 6. CDR1 and CDR2 (germline): SGHAT, FQNNGV. CDR3 length: 16 residues. The CDR3 sequence: CASSLDPRGRTYEQYF. CDR3 DNA sequence: TGTGCCAGCAGCTTAGACCCCAGGGGGCGCACCTACGAGCAGTACTTC.

The chain carries TRBV6-6 and TRBJ2-5; TRBD2 matches at 7 bases. Germline V gene sequence: CDR1 MNHNY, CDR2 SVGAGI (reference sequence). CDR3 size: 16 residues. Trimming at V came to 8 bases and at J to 3 bases, leaving 15 bases not matched to a gene. CDR3 DNA sequence: TGTGCCAGCGGGGCACCCCCACCGGGGGGAAAAGAGACCCAGTACTTC. Translation gives CASGAPPPGGKETQYF.

This rearrangement joins TRBV28 to TRBJ1-2; D remains ambiguous. CDR1 and CDR2 (germline): MDHEN, SYDVKM. The CDR3 spans 11 residues. CDR3 in DNA: TGTGCAATTATAAGCAACTATGGCTACACCTTC. Protein product: CAIISNYGYTF.

The rearrangement joins TRBV9 to TRBJ1-2; D unresolved. Looked up from germline, CDR1 is SGDLS and CDR2 is YYNGEE. The CDR3 consists of 15 residues. The V end lost 0 bases, the J end lost 6 bases, and 15 bases lay between the germline ends. Here the CDR3 reads CASSVDGVYGDGYTF. CDR3 bases: TGTGCCAGCAGCGTAGACGGGGTTTATGGTGATGGCTACACCTTC.

The chain is built from TRBV5-1 and TRBJ2-7; TRBD1 aligns across 12 bases. V was pared by 4 bases and J by 4 bases, with 6 bases of the junction left unmatched. The V gene's germline CDR1 is SGHRS and CDR2 YFSETQ. This CDR3 is 15 amino acids long. CDR3 sequence (DNA): TGCGCCAGCAGCAGGGGGACAGGGGGCAAGTACGAGCAGTACTTC. Translation gives CASSRGTGGKYEQYF.

The chain combines TRBV11-1 with TRBJ1-1; D may be TRBD1 (6 bases). CDR3 length: 15 amino acids. CDR1 and CDR2 (germline): SGHAT, FQDESV (reference sequence). V dropped 4 bases and J dropped 8 bases, with 20 bases sitting between them. CDR3 loop: CASSSEDSWDKEAFF. The CDR3 nucleotides are TGTGCCAGCAGCTCAGAGGACAGCTGGGACAAGGAAGCTTTCTTT. Looking up the rest from reference TRBV11-1 and TRBJ1-1 gives the full variable domain: EAEVAQSPRYKITEKSQAVAFWCDPISGHATLYWYRQILGQGPELLVQFQDESVVDDSQLPKDRFSAERLKGVDSTLKIQPAELGDSAMYLCASSSEDSWDKEAFFGQGTRLTVV.

The chain's CDR3 is CASGSGRETQYF. CDR3 DNA: TGTGCCAGTGGCTCAGGGCGGGAGACCCAGTACTTC. J is TRBJ2-5 and V is TRBV19; possible D gene TRBD1, 5 bases. This CDR3 region has 12 residues. V shed 8 bases and J shed 5 bases, with 12 bases lying between them. The germline V gene encodes CDR1 LNHDA and CDR2 SQIVND (reference sequence).

CDR3: CASSRSTSTGGDEQYF. As DNA, the CDR3 is TGTGCCAGCAGCCGTTCGACAAGTACAGGGGGCGACGAGCAGTACTTC. V usage is TRBV6-6 and J usage is TRBJ2-7, with TRBD1 matching 9 bases. V was pared by 6 bases and J by 5 bases, with 14 bases of the junction left unmatched. Germline loops: CDR1 MNHNY, CDR2 SVGAGI (reference sequence). The CDR3 consists of 16 residues.

The J gene is TRBJ2-1, the V gene TRBV4-2; D unclear. CDR3 size: 13 residues. Trimming pared 4 bases from V and 7 bases from J, leaving 11 bases between. Germline CDR1 LGHNA, CDR2 YNFKEQ. The CDR3 is CASSPKVANEQFF. CDR3 nucleotide sequence: TGTGCCAGCAGCCCTAAAGTTGCAAATGAGCAGTTCTTC.

The V and J genes are TRBV19 and TRBJ2-7; 9 nucleotides line up with TRBD2. Germline V gene data show CDR1 as LNHDA and CDR2 as SQIVND (reference sequence). The V segment lost 2 bases and the J segment 2 bases; nucleotides outside the gene matches: 10. CDR3 length: 17 residues. DNA for the CDR3: TGTGCCAGTAGTATAAGAGGGCTAGCGGGGCGCACCTACGAGCAGTACTTC. Its translation: CASSIRGLAGRTYEQYF.